At least ten counts were recorded for the clone carrying this TCR beta chain. Its specificity is not known. This sample is part of a study of T cells after yellow fever vaccination. Background on the study: Some fractions had low cell numbers, and these were prepared with SMART-Seq v4 Ultra Low Input.

Study-wide findings and caveats: CD4 and CD8 compartments shared a small share of clonotypes, likely from convergent recombination. The secondary response peaked faster, at day 5 versus 15, but was weaker.

MiXCR was run by TCRdb on the 5' RACE reads, yielding one entry per CDR3 protein. This table has approximately 250,000 distinct CDR3 sequences, approximately 3.5% appearing once. The TCR was taken from a man between 18 and 29 years old who received the YFV17D yellow fever vaccine. Source: PBMCs, taken 15 days after the yellow fever booster vaccination.

CDR3 sequence reads: CASKAGANEKLFF. Written as DNA, the CDR3 is TGTGCCAGCAAGGCAGGGGCTAATGAAAAACTGTTTTTT. The V gene is TRBV6-6, the J gene TRBJ1-4; perhaps TRBD1 as D (6 bases). Germline values: CDR1 MNHNY, CDR2 SVGAGI (reference sequence). Trimming removed 7 bases from V and 3 bases from J, with 9 bases in between. The CDR3 contains 13 residues.